This note documents a single T cell receptor (beta chain) sequence. Its antigen specificity is not known. No base qualities exist here, and no much larger clone lies one base off it. The entry originates in a study of radiotherapy plus CTLA-4 blockade in lung cancer (dated by TCRdb to the late 2010s). Regarding the study in general: Objective responses were observed in about 17% of enrolled patients, and disease control was achieved in 25% to 35%.

Taken from cysteine to phenylalanine, the CDR3 has 16 residues. Only the CDR3 DNA is retained, 48 bases long and in frame from the first base. CDR1 SGHNT and CDR2 YYREEE were looked up in the germline V gene (reference sequence). Here V drops 0 bases and J drops 3 bases, and the junction holds 4 bases not matched to any gene. To prepare the library, the immunoSEQ multiplex PCR assay was applied. TCRdb holds this immuneACCESS table with in-frame rearrangements only. Some clones are missing; in checked studies, unresolved V genes explain under half, and the rest has no known cause. This sample gives more than 65,000 clones in total; roughly four fifths of them show up just once. The ten largest account for 0.82% of the sample. Study-wide findings and limitations: After treatment with radiotherapy and ipilimumab, TCR clones that originated in tumors expanded in peripheral blood. The strongest predictors of response, as reported, were early dynamic changes in blood T cell clones along with a rise in serum interferon-beta after radiation.

In this study, focal radiation therapy paired with CTLA-4 blockade (ipilimumab) was tested in patients who had chemo-refractory metastatic non-small-cell lung cancer. The source is a human donor with non-small cell lung cancer who had stable disease on radiotherapy plus ipilimumab. The sequences come from peripheral blood, collected from a patient treated with radiotherapy plus ipilimumab. Recombination linked TRBV5-4 to TRBJ2-1; TRBD2 lines up with 9 middle nucleotides. The CDR3 region: CASSLDPSGVYNEQFF. Here is the DNA: TGTGCCAGCAGCTTGGATCCTAGCGGGGTCTACAATGAGCAGTTCTTC.